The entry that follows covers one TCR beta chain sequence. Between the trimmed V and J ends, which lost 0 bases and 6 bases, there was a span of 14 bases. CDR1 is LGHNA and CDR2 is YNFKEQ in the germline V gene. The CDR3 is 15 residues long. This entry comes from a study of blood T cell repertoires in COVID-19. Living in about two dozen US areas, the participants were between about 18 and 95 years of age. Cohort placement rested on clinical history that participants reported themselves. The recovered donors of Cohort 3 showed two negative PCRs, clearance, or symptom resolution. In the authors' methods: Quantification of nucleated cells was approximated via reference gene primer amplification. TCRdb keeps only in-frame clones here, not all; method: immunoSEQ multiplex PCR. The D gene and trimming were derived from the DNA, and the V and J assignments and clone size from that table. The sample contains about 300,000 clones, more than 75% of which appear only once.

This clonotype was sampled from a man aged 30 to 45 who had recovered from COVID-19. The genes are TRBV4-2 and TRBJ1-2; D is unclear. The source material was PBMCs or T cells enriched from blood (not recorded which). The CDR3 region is CASSQDLVRPDGYTF. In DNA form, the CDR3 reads TGTGCCAGCAGCCAAGATCTCGTGCGCCCGGATGGCTACACCTTC.